Below, 6 T cell receptor beta chains from the same sample are listed, as sequenced in a study of CDR3 diversity in severe acne. TCRdb processed the PCR reads anew with MiXCR; each CDR3 protein has one entry. The sample contains fewer than 100,000 distinct CDR3 sequences, around 50% of which appear only once. Specimen: blood. These receptors were obtained from a male donor in good health, without acne.

This clonotype was seen many times. The rearrangement uses TRBV30 and TRBJ1-1, with D unclear. Germline lookup yields CDR1 GTSNPN and CDR2 SVGIG (reference sequence). Trimming pared 4 bases from V and 1 base from J, leaving 10 bases between. The CDR3 extends over 13 amino acids. CDR3 region: CAWMDSPNTEAFF. The CDR3 region has the DNA TGTGCCTGGATGGACTCCCCGAACACTGAAGCTTTCTTT.

The J gene is TRBJ2-7, the V gene TRBV9, with 7 positions matching TRBD1. The V segment lost 3 bases and the J segment 4 bases; nucleotides outside the gene matches: 19. The germline V gene has CDR1 SGDLS and CDR2 YYNGEE. The CDR3 is 18 amino acids. The CDR3 nucleotides read TGTGCCAGCAGCGCCGCCGGGACAGACTTAGCTATCCAGTACGAGCAGTACTTC. Amino acid sequence: CASSAAGTDLAIQYEQYF.

The chain has TRBV24-1 and TRBJ2-7, with D perhaps matching TRBD1 or TRBD2 (5 bases each). Gene TRBJ2-1 matches the end of the DNA better, so the J call may be wrong. The CDR3 extends over 11 amino acids. Germline CDR1 and CDR2: KGHDR and SFDVKD. This CDR3 is CATNEGNEQFF. The CDR3 DNA is TGTGCCACCAATGAGGGGAATGAGCAGTTCTTC.

This clonotype was detected ten times or more. The chain is built from TRBV20-1 and TRBJ1-5, with 7 bases fitting TRBD1. After removal of 4 bases from V and 7 bases from J, the junction contained 7 bases not matched to a gene. Germline lookup yields CDR1 DFQATT and CDR2 SNEGSKA (reference sequence). The CDR3 consists of 13 residues. CDR3 DNA: TGCAGTGCTACCCGACAGGGTGGGCAGCCCCAGCATTTT. Amino acids: CSATRQGGQPQHF.

The chain couples TRBV7-3 to TRBJ1-3, with a possible D match to TRBD1 (5 bases). Trimming stripped 3 bases from V and 8 bases from J, with 17 bases between. The V gene's germline CDR1 is SGHTA and CDR2 FQGTGA. CDR3 length: 15 residues. The DNA of the CDR3 is TGTGCCAGCAGCTTCGACAGACAGTATGGCTACACCATATATTTT. Translated: CASSFDRQYGYTIYF.

The rearrangement links TRBV2 to TRBJ1-2; D unclear. The V gene lost 8 bases and the J gene lost 3 bases, with 13 bases spanning the gap. Germline V lookup: CDR1 SNHLY, CDR2 FYNNEI. CDR3 length: 13 residues. The CDR3, as DNA: TGTGCCAGCTTCCCAGCTGGTGACTATGGCTACACCTTC. Protein product: CASFPAGDYGYTF.